The clone carrying this T cell receptor beta chain was detected ten times or more. The antigen remains undetermined. A template switching step contributed a universal primer site, while unique molecular identifiers were present in the cDNA. TCRdb used MiXCR to reprocess the 5' RACE reads, holding one entry per CDR3 protein. The sample has some 230,000 distinct CDR3 sequences, 6.5% seen once. The data originate from a study of identical twins. Whole-study results and caveats: Cord blood's abundant beta clonotypes had fewer insertions, unlike memory repertoires.

Trimming cost V 6 bases and J 3 bases, with 15 bases left between them. The germline V gene encodes CDR1 MNHEY and CDR2 SVGEGT. The CDR3 length is 14 residues. The sample also formed part of further work on T cells expressing NK-cell markers. That work contributes: NKG2C+ dominant clonotype frequencies in six donors were about 1.0-8% of CD8+ T cells.

The chain uses TRBV6-2 or TRBV6-3 and TRBJ2-7; tentative D call: TRBD2 (6 bases). This TCR derives from a woman aged 18-30 years in good health. The sample taken for sequencing was CD8+ T cells sorted from blood. CDR3 nucleotides: TGTGCCAGCAGGTATGCGGGGTCATTCTACGAGCAGTACTTC. Protein: CASRYAGSFYEQYF.